The source of this TCR beta chain is a study of blood T cell repertoires in COVID-19. At the level of the study: Acute and convalescent COVID-19 samples came from the United States, Italy and Spain.

The repertoire was sequenced with immunoSEQ multiplex PCR; TCRdb's copy has only in-frame clones and lacks some. Here the sample spans 200,000 or so clones, roughly 90% being singletons. The germline V gene has CDR1 MDHEN and CDR2 SYDVKM. The length of the CDR3 is 15 residues. V was pared by 8 bases and J by 2 bases, with 11 bases of the junction left unmatched. What was sequenced was PBMCs or T cells enriched from blood (not recorded which). The TCR was taken from a woman younger than 35 who had recovered from COVID-19. This rearrangement joins TRBV28 to TRBJ2-7, with TRBD1 identical over 8 bases. The CDR3 DNA follows: TGTGCCAGCCGAACTTCCGGGACAGGTCCCTACGAGCAGTACTTC. Translated, it gives CASRTSGTGPYEQYF.